Listed below are T cell receptor beta chains from one sample, sequenced in a study of spatial heterogeneity in lung cancer. A single record per CDR3 protein comes from TCRdb applying MiXCR to the 5' RACE reads. This table has about 45,000 distinct CDR3 sequences, around 11% appearing once. This material consisted of PBMCs, taken at surgery. These receptors all stem from a female donor with early-stage non-small cell lung cancer. CDR3s leave out the opening cysteine and the closing phenylalanine or tryptophan. Clone size appears in some rows only: once, few, many, or a class for an expanded clone.

TRBV18	few	ASSSAGGQGYNEQF
TRBV5-4	many	ASSATGGTGELF
TRBV6-6	many	ASLTGSGANVLT
TRBV12-3/TRBV12-4	NA	ASSLPGAMGTDTQY
TRBV15	few	ATSRVLNEKLF
TRBV6-1	many	ASSETGEGANVLT
TRBV7-8	many	ASSLAGTYNEQF
TRBV7-2	few	ASSAYRVPEAF
TRBV27	few	ASSLSLYQETQY
TRBV5-4	NA	AIQARGGAAGNNSPLH
TRBV7-2	NA	ASSLGVQVDGYT
TRBV5-4	NA	ASSALTQGTEAF
TRBV27	few	ASSFQHRTGELF
TRBV7-2	few	ASSGGQGNQPQH
TRBV7-2	few	ASSLARGEQY
TRBV11-2	NA	ASSLTMIMAGELF
TRBV5-1	NA	ASSLDLHLNTGELF
TRBV28	NA	ASSLDQRGGKNTQY
TRBV11-2	NA	ASSPWGAETQY
TRBV7-9	few	ASSPGAGPYEQY
TRBV20-1	few	SARYRGSRHNEQF
TRBV27	NA	ASRKNRANTGELF
TRBV3-1	few	ASSRRTGGAADTQY
TRBV18	NA	ASSPRGVTDTQY
TRBV7-3	many	ASSLRGGTDTQY
TRBV12-3/TRBV12-4	few	ASKKQGGVYNEQF
TRBV28	few	ASRTVAFSGTEAF
TRBV6-2/TRBV6-3	NA	ASSYDPGTSYGYT
TRBV12-3/TRBV12-4	NA	ASSLREGSEKLF
TRBV7-8	NA	ASSLRASGGSTDTQY
TRBV27	few	ASSLTSNQPQH
TRBV7-3	few	ASSLLRTSYNEQF
TRBV7-9	few	ASSFRQGFQETQY
TRBV20-1	NA	SAPGPVYWYEQY
TRBV5-1	few	ASSPQGVYGYT
TRBV28	many	ASSLLGGGYNEQF
TRBV11-1	few	ASSSPWGSYNEQF
TRBV6-1	few	ASSAVGIGAFGANVLT
TRBV3-1	many	ASSPLGGPYEQY
TRBV6-2/TRBV6-3	NA	ASRGPSGGPVYEQF
TRBV18	NA	ASSPNPAAEVF
TRBV2	few	ASSPTGFGAGELF
TRBV5-1	NA	ASSPNSGLFYEQY
TRBV28	NA	ASSLPLVGGELF
TRBV9	many	ASSRGRTDTQY
TRBV6-5	NA	ASSYSGGETEAF